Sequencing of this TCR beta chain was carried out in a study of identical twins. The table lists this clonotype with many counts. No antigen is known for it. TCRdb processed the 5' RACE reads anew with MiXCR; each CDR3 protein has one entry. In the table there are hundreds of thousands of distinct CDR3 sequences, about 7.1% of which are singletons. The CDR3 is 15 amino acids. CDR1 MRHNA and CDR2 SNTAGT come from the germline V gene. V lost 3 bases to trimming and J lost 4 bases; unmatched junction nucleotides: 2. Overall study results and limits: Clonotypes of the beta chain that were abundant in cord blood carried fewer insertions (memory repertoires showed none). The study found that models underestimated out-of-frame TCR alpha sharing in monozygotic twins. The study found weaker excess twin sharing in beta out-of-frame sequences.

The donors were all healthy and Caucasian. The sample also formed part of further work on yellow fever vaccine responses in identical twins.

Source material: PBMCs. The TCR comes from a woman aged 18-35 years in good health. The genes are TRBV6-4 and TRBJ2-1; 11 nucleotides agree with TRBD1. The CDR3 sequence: CASSEGQGGYNEQFF. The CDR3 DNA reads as TGTGCCAGCAGTGAGGGACAGGGGGGTTACAATGAGCAGTTCTTC.